This T cell receptor beta chain was observed in a study of beta chain features in type 1 diabetes. Study-wide background: Patients looked much like healthy donors when it came to age, gender and cell yields. Findings and limits, study-wide: TCRB rearrangement may or may not be influenced by HLA type; here this remained unresolved. In every one of the four CD4+ subsets, TCRB CDR3s were moderately but significantly shorter in Type 1 diabetes patients. Type 1 diabetes patients had VDJ junctions that carried fewer insertions and more deletions. The naive, central memory and Treg TCRB repertoires of patients appeared to be more similar to one another than those of healthy donors.

Expressed TCRB transcripts were sequenced because the isolated RNA had all been reverse transcribed beforehand. Profiled with immunoSEQ multiplex PCR; TCRdb holds only in-frame clones, not every one. The repertoire holds about 640,000 clones, with 9.5% to 15% as singletons. The germline V and J ends were trimmed by 6 bases and 0 bases, with 14 bases remaining between them. Germline CDR1 reads MNHNS; CDR2 reads SASEGT. CDR3 length equals 15 residues. This clone has only a few counts. Its antigen is not known. Sequenced material: naive CD4+ T cells from blood. The receptor's source is a man aged 30 to 39 with type 1 diabetes. V is TRBV6-1 and J is TRBJ1-1; D ambiguous. CDR3 loop: CASSLQNSMNTEAFF. The CDR3 DNA reads as TGTGCCAGCAGCTTACAGAACTCAATGAACACTGAAGCTTTCTTT.